These 8 T cell receptor beta chains share one sample of origin, sequenced in a study of vaccination effects on CD4 cells after COVID-19. Repertoires were generated with immunoSEQ multiplex PCR, while TCRdb's copy carries only in-frame clones and drops some. Here the sample spans 70,000 or so clones, roughly four fifths being singletons. Following 10 days of culture, CD4+ T cells were isolated. As their vaccination, participants received two doses of either BNT162b2 or mRNA-1273. These TCRs' antigens remain unknown. Here the sequenced sample was CD4+ T cells from PBMCs cultured without peptide, taken after COVID-19 vaccination. These receptors came from a human donor who received a COVID-19 vaccine.

This clone showed up just once. The chain uses TRBV27 and TRBJ1-3; possible D gene TRBD1, 5 bases. CDR1 and CDR2 (germline): MNHEY, SMNVEV (reference sequence). The V and J ends lost 6 bases and 0 bases respectively, with 12 bases between them. The CDR3 has 15 amino acids. CDR3 sequence: CASREAGHSGNTIYF. Here the CDR3 DNA reads TGTGCCAGCAGAGAGGCGGGGCACTCTGGAAACACCATATATTTT.

The chain is built from TRBV18 and TRBJ2-7, with D possibly TRBD1 on 6 matching bases. Trimming pared 2 bases from V and 2 bases from J, leaving 10 bases between. The CDR3 is made up of 14 amino acids. The germline gives CDR1 KGHSH, CDR2 LQKENI. In DNA, the CDR3 is TGTGCCAGCTCACCAGGGACACAGACCTACGAGCAGTACGTC. As protein: CASSPGTQTYEQYV.

This clone turned up a few times. The chain couples TRBV2 to TRBJ1-6, with D possibly TRBD1 on 6 matching bases. This CDR3 contains 15 residues. The germline CDR1 and CDR2 sequences are SNHLY and FYNNEI. Trimming cost V 4 bases and J 7 bases, with 14 bases left between them. CDR3 region: CASSGVTGHNSPLHF. In nucleotides, the CDR3 is TGTGCCAGCAGTGGCGTGACAGGCCACAATTCACCCCTCCACTTT.

The chain combines TRBV3-1 (or the pseudogene TRBV3-2) with TRBJ2-6; D remains ambiguous. V shed 1 base and J shed 0 bases, with 10 bases lying between them. The CDR3 loop spans 17 amino acids. The germline V gene encodes CDR1 LGHDT and CDR2 YNNKEL (reference sequence). CDR3 bases: TGTGCCAGCAGCCAAGGTCACCAACTCTCTGGGGCCAACGTCCTGACTTTC. Its translation: CASSQGHQLSGANVLTF.

The genes are TRBV7-8 and TRBJ1-1; 9 bases fit TRBD1. The CDR3 is 16 amino acids. The V gene's germline CDR1 is SGHVS and CDR2 FQNEAQ. The junction had 9 bases not matched to a gene; V was cut back by 5 bases and J by 2 bases. As DNA, the CDR3 is TGTGCCAGCAGCATACGCACAGGGGGCCTAAACACTGAAGCTTTCTTT. Its translation is CASSIRTGGLNTEAFF. Full variable domain (missing parts from reference TRBV7-8 and TRBJ1-1): GAGVSQSPRYKVAKRGQDVALRCDPISGHVSLFWYQQALGQGPEFLTYFQNEAQLDKSGLPSDRFFAERPEGSVSTLKIQRTQQEDSAVYLCASSIRTGGLNTEAFFGQGTRLTVV.

The chain combines TRBV5-1 with TRBJ2-2, with D possibly TRBD1 on 6 matching bases. Germline assignment: CDR1 SGHRS and CDR2 YFSETQ. The CDR3 has 16 residues. V was trimmed by 2 bases and J by 0 bases, leaving 11 bases between them. Here the CDR3 reads CASSFGDTANTGELFF. The DNA of the CDR3 is TGCGCCAGCAGCTTTGGGGACACTGCGAACACCGGGGAGCTGTTTTTT.

The V call is TRBV6-6, the J call TRBJ1-3; 7 bases match TRBD1. This CDR3 has 19 residues. Germline V gives CDR1 MNHNY, CDR2 SVGAGI (reference sequence). V shed 5 bases, J shed 0 bases, and the junction held 16 bases outside the gene matches. CDR3 residues: CASSLLGQILVSSGNTIYF. CDR3 in DNA: TGTGCCAGCAGTCTTTTGGGACAGATTCTCGTTAGCTCTGGAAACACCATATATTTT.

The J gene is TRBJ2-7, the V gene TRBV5-1, with D perhaps matching TRBD2 (7 bases). Trimming took 0 bases from V and 7 from J, leaving 11 bases between them. Per the germline V gene, CDR1 is SGHRS and CDR2 is YFSETQ. The CDR3 runs to 13 residues. This CDR3 is CASSLERGGEQYV. CDR3 coding DNA: TGCGCCAGCAGCTTGGAAAGGGGGGGGGAGCAGTACGTC.